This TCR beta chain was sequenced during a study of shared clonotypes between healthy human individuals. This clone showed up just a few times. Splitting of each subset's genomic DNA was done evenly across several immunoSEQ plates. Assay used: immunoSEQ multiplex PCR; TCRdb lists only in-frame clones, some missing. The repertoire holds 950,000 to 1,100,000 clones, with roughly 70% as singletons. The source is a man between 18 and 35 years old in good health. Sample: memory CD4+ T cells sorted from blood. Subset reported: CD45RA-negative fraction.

This chain's CDR3 is CASSATSTINEAFF. The CDR3 coding sequence is TGTGCCAGTAGTGCGACCTCGACAATAAATGAAGCTTTCTTT. The genes are TRBV19 and TRBJ1-1; D is ambiguous. The CDR3 extends over 14 amino acids. Germline V gene data show CDR1 as LNHDA and CDR2 as SQIVND (reference sequence). The germline V and J ends were trimmed by 5 bases and 7 bases, with 17 bases remaining between them. The full variable domain, completed using reference TRBV19 and TRBJ1-1, is DGGITQSPKYLFRKEGQNVTLSCEQNLNHDAMYWYRQDPGQGLRLIYYSQIVNDFQKGDIAEGYSVSREKKESFPLTVTSAQKNPTAFYLCASSATSTINEAFFGQGTRLTVV.